Listed here are 8 T cell receptor beta chains from one sample, sequenced in a study of T cell clonotyping in hematopoietic cell transplantation. Only in-frame clones appear in the TCRdb table, and some are missing; sequencing was by immunoSEQ multiplex PCR. This sample yields more than 40,000 clones, of which 95% are seen a single time; approximately 1% belongs to the top ten. Sequenced material: peripheral blood mononuclear cells. The receptors were gathered from a man aged 25 to 40 in good health. Some clones in this sample may be carry-over from other donors' samples.

The V gene is TRBV4-3, the J gene TRBJ1-1; D might be TRBD1 (5 bases). The CDR3 has 16 residues. V lost 1 base to trimming and J lost 4 bases, with 16 bases between them. Germline V lookup: CDR1 LGHNA, CDR2 YSLEER. CDR3 coding DNA: TGCGCCAGCAGCCAAGTGGAGGGAGCCGGGGGCACTGAAGCTTTCTTT. Translation: CASSQVEGAGGTEAFF.

This chain uses TRBV2 with TRBJ1-2, with TRBD1 identical over 7 bases. The CDR3 sequence is 14 residues long. With 8 bases clipped from V and 3 bases from J, the junction kept 9 bases outside the gene matches. Germline CDR1 SNHLY, CDR2 FYNNEI. The CDR3 coding sequence is TGTGCCAGCGTTTTGTCAGGGGGTGACTATGGCTACACCTTC. Protein: CASVLSGGDYGYTF.

The chain couples TRBV7-2 to TRBJ2-7; D unclear. Germline V CDR1 and CDR2: SGHTA, FQGNSA. V was trimmed by 5 bases and J by 3 bases, leaving 14 bases between them. The CDR3 loop spans 14 amino acids. The CDR3 DNA sequence: TGTGCCAGCAGCCCAATGGAACGTAGCTACGAGCAGTACTTC. Translated, it gives CASSPMERSYEQYF. Supplemented by reference TRBV7-2 and TRBJ2-7, the full variable domain reads GAGVSQSPSNKVTEKGKDVELRCDPISGHTALYWYRQSLGQGLEFLIYFQGNSAPDKSGLPSDRFSAERTGGSVSTLTIQRTQQEDSAVYLCASSPMERSYEQYFGPGTRLTVT.

The chain has TRBV9 and TRBJ2-7, with 10 bases aligning to TRBD1. Germline V lookup: CDR1 SGDLS, CDR2 YYNGEE. The V gene end was trimmed by 3 bases and the J gene end by 4 bases; junction bases not matched to a gene: 4. CDR3 length: 14 amino acids. The CDR3 loop reads CASSATGGSYEQYF. The DNA of the CDR3 is TGTGCCAGCAGCGCGACAGGGGGCTCATACGAGCAGTACTTC.

In this sample, this clone turned up once. The V call is TRBV10-2, the J call TRBJ2-7; D is unclear. This CDR3 has 13 amino acids. The germline V gene encodes CDR1 WSHSY and CDR2 SAAADI. Trimming pared 0 bases from V and 1 base from J, leaving 4 bases between. Here the CDR3 DNA reads TGCGCCAGCAGTGAGTCTCCATCCTACGAGCAGTACTTC. This sequence encodes CASSESPSYEQYF.

CDR3 coding DNA: TGTGCCAGCAGGGGGGACACTGAAGCTTTCTTT. It translates to CASRGDTEAFF. The rearrangement links TRBV9 to TRBJ1-1, with D perhaps TRBD1 (5 bases). V lost 5 bases and J 3 bases, leaving 5 bases between the germline ends. The CDR3 runs to 11 residues. CDR1 and CDR2 (germline): SGDLS, YYNGEE.

This chain uses TRBV5-4 with TRBJ2-1, with D perhaps TRBD2 (5 bases). From germline, CDR1 is SGHNT and CDR2 YYREEE (reference sequence). The germline V and J ends were trimmed by 0 bases and 8 bases, with 12 bases remaining between them. This CDR3 contains 14 residues. CDR3 residues: CASSLGSSTDEQFF. As DNA, the CDR3 is TGTGCCAGCAGCTTGGGGTCTAGCACCGATGAGCAGTTCTTC.

The V and J genes are TRBV19 and TRBJ1-1; 9 nucleotides align to TRBD1. The CDR3 has 14 residues. Germline loops: CDR1 LNHDA, CDR2 SQIVND (reference sequence). Trimming cost V 9 bases and J 8 bases; bases outside gene matches: 13. Here the CDR3 reads CASVGRQGDKEAFF. DNA of the CDR3: TGTGCCAGCGTAGGACGACAGGGGGACAAGGAAGCTTTCTTT.